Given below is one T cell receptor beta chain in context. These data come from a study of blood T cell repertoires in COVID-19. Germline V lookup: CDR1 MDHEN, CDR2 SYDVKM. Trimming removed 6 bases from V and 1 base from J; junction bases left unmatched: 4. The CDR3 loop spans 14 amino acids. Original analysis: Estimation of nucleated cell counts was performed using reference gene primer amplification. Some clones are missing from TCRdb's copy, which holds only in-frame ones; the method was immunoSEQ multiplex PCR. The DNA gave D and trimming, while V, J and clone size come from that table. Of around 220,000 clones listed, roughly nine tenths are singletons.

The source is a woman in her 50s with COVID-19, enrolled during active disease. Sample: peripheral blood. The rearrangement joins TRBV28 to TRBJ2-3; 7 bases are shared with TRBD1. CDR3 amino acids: CASRTGAGTDTQYF. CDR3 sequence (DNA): TGTGCCAGCAGAACAGGGGCCGGCACAGATACGCAGTATTTT.